The entry below gives a single TCR beta chain sequence along with its context. The data stem from a study of OX40 agonist ivuxolimab in advanced cancers. Profiled with immunoSEQ multiplex PCR; TCRdb holds only in-frame clones, not every one. The sample includes 70,000 to 85,000 clones, about 85% of them seen just once. The sample consisted of CD4+ or CD8+ T cells sorted from blood, taken in a trial of the OX40 agonist ivuxolimab. The TCR comes from an adult with an advanced solid tumor such as melanoma, head and neck, liver or kidney cancer.

CDR3: CASSLGSRERPDTQYF. The DNA for the CDR3 is TGTGCCAGCAGCCTAGGGAGCCGGGAGCGGCCAGATACGCAGTATTTT. The V call is TRBV11-3, the J call TRBJ2-3; tentative D call: TRBD2 (6 bases). This CDR3 comprises 16 residues. V was pared by 5 bases and J by 4 bases, with 19 bases between. Germline CDR1 SGHNT, CDR2 YENEEA.